Shown below are 32 T cell receptor beta chains from a single sample sequenced in a study of shared clonotypes between healthy human individuals (dated by TCRdb to about 2020). The library was made by the immunoSEQ multiplex PCR assay. What TCRdb holds here is the immuneACCESS table cut down to in-frame rearrangements. Part of the clones is not present; checked against another copy, under half of the missing clones reflect an unresolved V gene, and the others are unexplained. This sample has fewer than 2.5 million clones in its table, and roughly 93% of those were observed once. The ten most abundant clones make up approximately 0.35% of the sample. Sample: naive CD4+ T cells from PBMCs. The cell subset or site label for this specimen denotes: CD45RA+ positively selected. These receptors came from a man aged 18 to 29 in good health. Some clones in this sample may be carry-over from other donors' samples.

This chain joins TRBV6-5 and TRBJ1-6, with TRBD1 as a possible D gene (6 bases). V was shortened by 9 bases and J by 10 bases, with 16 bases between the two germline ends. The CDR3 sequence is 13 residues long. Germline CDR1 reads MNHEY; CDR2 reads SVGAGI. The DNA for the CDR3 is TGTGCCAGTCTCGGGGGGCAGAGCTCACCCCTCCACTTT. Translation gives CASLGGQSSPLHF.

This clone was counted a single time. V usage is TRBV9 and J usage is TRBJ2-4, with D perhaps matching TRBD1 (6 bases). Trimming removed 3 bases at V and 1 base at J, with 14 bases between. Germline V CDR1 and CDR2: SGDLS, YYNGEE. This CDR3 region has 16 residues. DNA for the CDR3: TGTGCCAGCAGCGCCGAAGGGGGAGATGCCAAAAACATTCAGTACTTC. This gives the protein CASSAEGGDAKNIQYF.

The chain has TRBV7-9 and TRBJ1-4; D may be TRBD1 (6 bases). CDR3 length: 16 residues. Germline CDR1 is SEHNR and CDR2 is FQNEAQ (reference sequence). The ends were cut back, 1 base at V and 0 bases at J, with 9 bases in the middle. The CDR3 loop reads CASSLGTVSTNEKLFF. The CDR3 DNA follows: TGTGCCAGCAGCTTAGGGACAGTATCAACTAATGAAAAACTGTTTTTT.

The chain links TRBV5-1 to TRBJ2-7; a possible D gene is TRBD1 (5 bases). The CDR3 runs 15 residues. Trimming took 2 bases from V and 0 from J, leaving 12 bases between them. From germline, CDR1 is SGHRS and CDR2 YFSETQ. CDR3 sequence reads: CASSFMAGLSYEQYF. Here the CDR3 DNA reads TGCGCCAGCAGCTTTATGGCAGGGCTCTCCTACGAGCAGTACTTC.

The chain combines TRBV28 with TRBJ1-2; maybe TRBD1 (5 bases). CDR1 and CDR2 (germline): MDHEN, SYDVKM. The CDR3 extends over 16 amino acids. Between the trimmed V and J ends, which lost 6 bases and 4 bases, there was a span of 21 bases. The CDR3 region is CASSLPGLQGGYGYTF. The CDR3, as DNA: TGTGCCAGCAGCCTCCCGGGACTCCAGGGCGGCTATGGCTACACCTTC.

The chain carries TRBV7-3 and TRBJ2-3, with 10 bases identical to TRBD1. Germline CDR1 is SGHTA and CDR2 is FQGTGA. The CDR3 runs 16 residues. V shed 4 bases and J 5 bases; nucleotides not matched to a gene: 9. In DNA, the CDR3 is TGTGCCAGCAGCTCCAAGACAGGGGGCGGAGGAGATACGCAGTATTTT. Translation gives CASSSKTGGGGDTQYF.

The CDR3 nucleotides are TGCGCCAGCAGCCAAGGCCCGGGCCACAGATCCTACGAGCAGTACTTC. It translates to CASSQGPGHRSYEQYF. The chain is built from TRBV4-1 and TRBJ2-7; no clear D gene. Germline V gives CDR1 MGHRA, CDR2 YSYEKL. Trimming cost V 1 base and J 1 base, with 14 bases left between them. The CDR3 loop spans 16 amino acids.

This clone was seen a few times. CDR3 sequence: CASSQAPQGRQPQHF. CDR3 DNA: TGTGCCAGCAGCCAAGCTCCCCAGGGGAGGCAGCCCCAGCATTTT. The chain is built from TRBV4-2 and TRBJ1-5; perhaps TRBD1 as D (6 bases). This CDR3 comprises 15 residues. Germline assignment: CDR1 LGHNA and CDR2 YNFKEQ. V dropped 1 base and J dropped 7 bases, with 14 bases sitting between them.

The CDR3 is CASSKGAGPVGQPQHF. Here the CDR3 DNA reads TGTGCCAGCAGCAAGGGAGCCGGTCCGGTCGGTCAGCCCCAGCATTTT. This rearrangement joins TRBV7-2 to TRBJ1-5; D not resolved. V was pared by 5 bases and J by 6 bases, with 20 bases between. This CDR3 has 16 residues. The germline CDR1 and CDR2 sequences are SGHTA and FQGNSA.

The J gene is TRBJ1-1, the V gene TRBV25-1; D not resolved. Germline V lookup: CDR1 MGHDK, CDR2 SYGVNS. The CDR3 has 12 amino acids. V was pared by 6 bases and J by 2 bases, with 7 bases between. The CDR3 nucleotides are TGTGCCAGCAGACGGGGAAACACTGAAGCTTTCTTT. As protein: CASRRGNTEAFF.

This chain connects TRBV13 to TRBJ2-1; TRBD2 matches 9 bases. CDR1 and CDR2 (germline): PRHDT, FYEKMQ (reference sequence). J lost 2 bases, V lost 6 bases, and 5 bases had no gene match. The CDR3 is made up of 15 amino acids. CDR3 sequence (DNA): TGTGCCAGCAGACAAAGCGGGAGGCCCTACAATGAGCAGTTCTTC. Translating gives CASRQSGRPYNEQFF.

The rearrangement links TRBV5-1 to TRBJ2-1, with 9 positions matching TRBD2. The CDR3 covers 15 residues. V was pared by 4 bases and J by 6 bases, with 8 bases of the junction left unmatched. CDR1 and CDR2 from the germline V gene are SGHRS and YFSETQ. The chain's CDR3 is CASSNEGGRANEQFF. The CDR3 DNA sequence: TGCGCCAGCAGCAATGAGGGCGGGAGGGCCAATGAGCAGTTCTTC.

The chain combines TRBV21-1 with TRBJ2-5; no DNA check was done on the table's D call, TRBD1. TRBV21-1 is classified as a pseudogene. The CDR3 has 10 residues. The CDR3 DNA reads TGTGCCAGCAGCAAAACAGGGACCAACTTC. Its protein is CASSKTGTNF.

There are a few counts of this clone. The chain combines TRBV4-1 with TRBJ1-2; 7 bases agree with TRBD1. With 4 bases clipped from V and 5 bases from J, the junction kept 10 bases outside the gene matches. Germline V lookup: CDR1 MGHRA, CDR2 YSYEKL. This CDR3 is built from 15 residues. The CDR3: CASSPWTGGEYGYTF. CDR3 sequence (DNA): TGCGCCAGCAGCCCCTGGACAGGAGGGGAATATGGCTACACCTTC.

The V gene is TRBV11-2, the J gene TRBJ2-1, with TRBD2 identical over 8 bases. CDR1 SGHAT and CDR2 FQNNGV come from the germline V gene. V gave up 5 bases and J gave up 6 bases; unmatched junction bases: 9. This CDR3 region has 15 residues. The CDR3 DNA reads TGTGCCAGCAGCCCCGGGACTAGGGTAACCAATGAGCAGTTCTTC. Translating it yields CASSPGTRVTNEQFF.

CDR3 sequence reads: CAWREGVREQYF. For the CDR3, the DNA is TGTGCCTGGAGGGAAGGGGTGAGAGAGCAGTACTTC. V and J are TRBV30 and TRBJ2-7, with a tentative D call TRBD1 (5 bases). The CDR3 loop spans 12 amino acids. V dropped 3 bases and J dropped 7 bases, with 13 bases sitting between them. CDR1 GTSNPN and CDR2 SVGIG come from the germline V gene (reference sequence).

The CDR3 region is CAIRSSASGMGETQYF. CDR3 coding DNA: TGTGCCATCAGGTCGTCGGCTAGCGGGATGGGAGAGACCCAGTACTTC. V gene TRBV10-3 combines with J gene TRBJ2-5; TRBD2 matches at 9 bases. Germline V gene sequence: CDR1 ENHRY, CDR2 SYGVKD. J lost 4 bases, V lost 6 bases, and 12 bases had no gene match. The CDR3 contains 16 residues.

The chain combines TRBV9 with TRBJ2-5; D is uncertain. This CDR3 contains 14 residues. Trimming took 0 bases from V and 2 from J, leaving 8 bases between them. Germline V CDR1 and CDR2: SGDLS, YYNGEE. The CDR3 region has the DNA TGTGCCAGCAGCGTAGGGGCAGAACAAGAGACCCAGTACTTC. Its protein is CASSVGAEQETQYF.

Only one count was recorded for this clone. The V and J genes are TRBV6-5 and TRBJ1-2; 12 positions match TRBD1. V was clipped by 2 bases and J by 7 bases; unmatched bases: 5. Germline-derived CDR1 and CDR2 are MNHEY and SVGAGI. This CDR3 comprises 15 residues. CDR3 protein: CASSYPGTGGGGYTF. DNA of the CDR3: TGTGCCAGCAGTTACCCCGGGACAGGGGGCGGTGGCTACACCTTC.

Notes on this clone: The sample carries other DNA sequences with the same CDR3. The genes are TRBV7-3 and TRBJ2-3; 11 bases align to TRBD2. After removal of 5 bases from V and 2 bases from J, the junction contained 9 bases not matched to a gene. CDR3 length: 17 residues. Germline CDR1 reads SGHTA; CDR2 reads FQGTGA. The CDR3 DNA reads TGTGCCAGCAGCGAAGTCGGGACTAGCGGCTCCACAGATACGCAGTATTTT. It is translated as CASSEVGTSGSTDTQYF.

The chain carries TRBV5-1 and TRBJ2-1; 8 bases map to TRBD2. With 0 bases clipped from V and 2 bases from J, the junction kept 1 base outside the gene matches. Germline V gene lookup returns CDR1 SGHRS and CDR2 YFSETQ. This CDR3 spans 15 amino acids. CDR3: CASSLEGLAYNEQFF. In nucleotides, the CDR3 is TGCGCCAGCAGCTTGGAGGGACTAGCCTACAATGAGCAGTTCTTC.

As regards this clone: The same CDR3 also results from other DNA sequences found in this sample. The gene calls are TRBV30 and TRBJ2-7; 8 bases line up with TRBD1. V was pared by 5 bases and J by 4 bases, with 4 bases of the junction left unmatched. CDR1 GTSNPN and CDR2 SVGIG come from the germline V gene (reference sequence). The CDR3 has 12 amino acids. CDR3 in DNA: TGTGCCTGGTCAGGGGGCAAGTACGAGCAGTACTTC. Protein sequence: CAWSGGKYEQYF.

The chain uses TRBV7-9 and TRBJ2-7; D gene uncertain. Germline CDR1 reads SEHNR; CDR2 reads FQNEAQ (reference sequence). This CDR3 has 14 residues. Between the trimmed V and J ends, which lost 4 bases and 3 bases, there was a span of 13 bases. The CDR3 here is CASSYPRSSYEQYF. DNA of the CDR3: TGTGCCAGCAGCTATCCCAGGAGCAGCTACGAGCAGTACTTC.

This clone was recorded only once. This chain uses TRBV28 with TRBJ1-1; TRBD1 agrees at 8 bases. Germline V lookup: CDR1 MDHEN, CDR2 SYDVKM. The V and J ends lost 5 bases and 2 bases, in that order; junction bases with no gene match: 16. This CDR3 has 18 residues. The chain's CDR3 is CASSGGGRGRGRNTEAFF. Written as DNA, the CDR3 is TGTGCCAGCAGTGGAGGGGGCAGGGGGCGTGGTAGAAACACTGAAGCTTTCTTT.

This rearrangement joins TRBV27 to TRBJ2-5; no clear D gene. This CDR3 has 13 residues. The germline V gene encodes CDR1 MNHEY and CDR2 SMNVEV (reference sequence). Trimming took 8 bases from V and 2 from J, leaving 12 bases between them. The CDR3 loop is CASGWVPQETQYF. The CDR3 DNA is TGTGCCAGCGGTTGGGTCCCACAAGAGACCCAGTACTTC.

This clone is a singleton in its sample. V is TRBV6-5 and J is TRBJ2-3, with TRBD1 identical over 7 bases. This CDR3 has 15 residues. CDR1 is MNHEY and CDR2 is SVGAGI in the germline V gene. V shed 5 bases, J shed 1 base, and the junction held 6 bases outside the gene matches. Here the CDR3 reads CASSKPTGRTDTQYF. The DNA for the CDR3 is TGTGCCAGCAGTAAGCCGACAGGGCGCACAGATACGCAGTATTTT.

The CDR3 sequence: CASSLAGGAGYTF. The CDR3 region has the DNA TGTGCCAGCAGCTTAGCAGGGGGCGCTGGCTACACCTTC. The V call is TRBV7-8, the J call TRBJ1-2; 7 bases map to TRBD1. The CDR3 loop spans 13 amino acids. The germline V gene has CDR1 SGHVS and CDR2 FQNEAQ. V was clipped by 0 bases and J by 7 bases; unmatched bases: 2. Full variable domain (outside the CDR3, taken from reference TRBV7-8 and TRBJ1-2): GAGVSQSPRYKVAKRGQDVALRCDPISGHVSLFWYQQALGQGPEFLTYFQNEAQLDKSGLPSDRFFAERPEGSVSTLKIQRTQQEDSAVYLCASSLAGGAGYTFGSGTRLTVV.

The chain carries TRBV7-9 and TRBJ2-2; 11 nucleotides line up with TRBD2. Germline V gives CDR1 SEHNR, CDR2 FQNEAQ (reference sequence). J was trimmed by 1 base and V by 4 bases; bases with no gene match: 2. The CDR3 runs 16 residues. The CDR3 sequence is CASSSGLAVNTGELFF. The CDR3 region has the DNA TGTGCCAGCAGCTCGGGACTAGCGGTGAACACCGGGGAGCTGTTTTTT.

This clone was seen just once. This specimen includes other DNA sequences encoding the same CDR3. The V gene is TRBV7-3, the J gene TRBJ2-1; either TRBD1 or TRBD2 may fit D (6 bases each). The CDR3 sequence is 15 residues long. Per germline, CDR1 SGHTA and CDR2 FQGTGA. The V gene lost 1 base and the J gene lost 1 base, with 8 bases spanning the gap. The CDR3 nucleotides read TGTGCCAGCAGCTTAATAGGGGGGTCCTACAATGAGCAGTTCTTC. This gives the protein CASSLIGGSYNEQFF.

The chain couples TRBV6-5 to TRBJ2-7, with D perhaps given as TRBD1 or TRBD2 (5 bases each). The germline V gene encodes CDR1 MNHEY and CDR2 SVGAGI. The CDR3 covers 14 residues. V lost 4 bases to trimming and J lost 2 bases, with 12 bases between them. The CDR3 here is CASSSWDGTYEQYF. In DNA form, the CDR3 reads TGTGCCAGCAGTTCCTGGGACGGCACCTACGAGCAGTACTTC.

In the case of this clone: Other DNA sequences in the sample encode the same CDR3. CDR3 protein: CASSFGGDQETQYF. CDR3 in DNA: TGCGCCAGCAGCTTTGGGGGGGACCAAGAGACCCAGTACTTC. The chain carries TRBV5-1 and TRBJ2-5, with TRBD2 matching over 7 bases. The ends lost 2 bases at V and 0 bases at J; junction bases unmatched: 1. CDR3 size: 14 residues. CDR1 and CDR2 from the germline V gene are SGHRS and YFSETQ.

This chain connects TRBV18 to TRBJ2-6, with D uncertain. CDR3 length: 16 amino acids. Germline V CDR1 and CDR2: KGHSH, LQKENI. V lost 2 bases and J lost 0, with 8 bases in between. Here the CDR3 DNA reads TGTGCCAGCTCACCATTTAGTGACTCTGGGGCCAACGTCCTGACTTTC. Its translation is CASSPFSDSGANVLTF.